The 20 T cell receptor beta chains presented below share a single source sample, sequenced in a study of blood T cell repertoires in COVID-19 (dated by TCRdb to the early 2020s). Receptors were amplified or captured by the immunoSEQ multiplex PCR assay. The table comes from immuneACCESS by way of TCRdb, which keeps in-frame sequences with V and J called. Part of the clones is missing from these tables; in studies checked, under half for an unresolved V gene and the rest for unknown reasons. The sample table lists under 250,000 clones, 65% to 90% of them with a count of one. Together, the top ten hold approximately 10% of the sample. The sample comprised peripheral blood. The receptors come from a man aged 45 to 65 with COVID-19, enrolled during active disease.

The V and J genes are TRBV28 and TRBJ2-5; 7 positions match TRBD2. The CDR3 loop spans 13 amino acids. Germline V gene lookup returns CDR1 MDHEN and CDR2 SYDVKM. With 5 bases clipped from V and 4 bases from J, the junction kept 4 bases outside the gene matches. The CDR3 DNA follows: TGTGCCAGCAGTCCACTAGCGTTAGAGACCCAGTACTTC. Amino acids: CASSPLALETQYF. Full variable domain (outside the CDR3, taken from reference TRBV28 and TRBJ2-5): DVKVTQSSRYLVKRTGEKVFLECVQDMDHENMFWYRQDPGLGLRLIYFSYDVKMKEKGDIPEGYSVSREKKERFSLILESASTNQTSMYLCASSPLALETQYFGPGTRLLVL.

V gene TRBV7-2 combines with J gene TRBJ1-6, with D unresolved. CDR1 is SGHTA and CDR2 is FQGNSA in the germline V gene. V dropped 1 base and J dropped 7 bases, with 11 bases sitting between them. This CDR3 is built from 15 residues. The CDR3 here is CASSLVFDTNSPLHF. CDR3 coding DNA: TGTGCCAGCAGCTTAGTTTTCGACACCAATTCACCCCTCCACTTT.

This rearrangement joins TRBV5-5 to TRBJ1-2, with 10 bases that match TRBD1. V dropped 0 bases and J dropped 7; count of bases not matched to a gene: 3. The CDR3 is 14 amino acids. The germline V gene has CDR1 SGHKS and CDR2 YYEKEE (reference sequence). For the CDR3, the DNA is TGTGCCAGCAGCTTGGGCGACAGGGGGCTTGGCTACACCTTC. Its translation: CASSLGDRGLGYTF.

This rearrangement joins TRBV7-2 to TRBJ1-2; 10 nucleotides agree with TRBD1. V lost 5 bases, J lost 14 bases, and 11 bases stayed unmatched. The length of the CDR3 is 13 residues. Germline loops: CDR1 SGHTA, CDR2 FQGNSA. The CDR3 region is CASSPAWDRGTTF. The CDR3 DNA reads as TGTGCCAGCAGCCCCGCCTGGGACAGGGGAACGACCTTC.

The V gene is TRBV27, the J gene TRBJ2-4, with 8 bases lining up with TRBD1. This CDR3 region has 13 residues. The germline gives CDR1 MNHEY, CDR2 SMNVEV (reference sequence). Trimming took 6 bases from V and 9 from J; bases not matched to a gene: 7. CDR3 DNA: TGTGCCAGCAGAGACAGGGGTTCGGGCATTCAGTACTTC. Protein: CASRDRGSGIQYF.

V gene TRBV11-2 combines with J gene TRBJ2-7, with no clear D. Per germline, CDR1 SGHAT and CDR2 FQNNGV. The CDR3 has 16 amino acids. Deletions cut 6 bases from V and 0 bases from J, with 18 bases between. The CDR3, as DNA: TGTGCCAGCAGTTGGAGTAGCAGCGAGATCTCCTACGAGCAGTACTTC. The encoded protein is CASSWSSSEISYEQYF.

V and J are TRBV10-1 and TRBJ2-1; 7 nucleotides agree with TRBD1. The CDR3 is 18 residues long. Trimming removed 6 bases from V and 0 bases from J; junction bases left unmatched: 14. Germline V gene lookup returns CDR1 WNHNN and CDR2 SYGVQD (reference sequence). The CDR3 DNA is TGCGCCAGCAGAACCGGGACAGTGATACTGAGCTCCTACAATGAGCAGTTCTTC. It yields the protein CASRTGTVILSSYNEQFF.

The chain joins TRBV9 to TRBJ2-7; TRBD1 matches at 7 bases. The V segment lost 2 bases and the J segment 3 bases; nucleotides outside the gene matches: 5. CDR3 length: 14 amino acids. Germline-derived CDR1 and CDR2 are SGDLS and YYNGEE. CDR3: CASSVGTENYEQYF. CDR3 nucleotides: TGTGCCAGCAGCGTTGGGACAGAAAACTACGAGCAGTACTTC.

This rearrangement joins TRBV7-2 to TRBJ2-7; 10 nucleotides align to TRBD1. Germline-derived CDR1 and CDR2 are SGHTA and FQGNSA. The junction had 8 bases not matched to a gene; V was cut back by 5 bases and J by 4 bases. The length of the CDR3 is 15 residues. The chain's CDR3 is CASSQTGGTSYEQYF. In DNA, the CDR3 is TGTGCCAGCAGCCAGACAGGGGGCACATCATACGAGCAGTACTTC.

The rearrangement uses TRBV7-2 and TRBJ1-2; possibly TRBD1 for D (6 bases). The CDR3 is 15 residues long. V was trimmed by 3 bases and J by 2 bases, leaving 13 bases between them. Germline lookup yields CDR1 SGHTA and CDR2 FQGNSA. DNA for the CDR3: TGTGCCAGCAGCTTCGGGACACCCACGAACTATGGCTACACCTTC. Amino acids: CASSFGTPTNYGYTF.

The chain couples TRBV18 to TRBJ1-1; 9 bases are shared with TRBD1. Germline loops: CDR1 KGHSH, CDR2 LQKENI. The CDR3 spans 17 residues. With V trimmed by 1 base and J by 4 bases, 10 bases remained unmatched. As DNA, the CDR3 is TGTGCCAGCTCACCACAAGGACAGGGGCGGGCTAGCACTGAAGCTTTCTTT. It translates to CASSPQGQGRASTEAFF.

CDR3 protein: CASSQATVQYF. In nucleotides, the CDR3 is TGTGCCAGCAGCCAGGCGACAGTGCAGTACTTC. This chain uses TRBV14 with TRBJ2-7; D perhaps matches TRBD1 (5 bases). Germline-derived CDR1 and CDR2 are SGHDN and FVKESK. V was trimmed by 3 bases and J by 9 bases, leaving 9 bases between them. This CDR3 is 11 amino acids long.

The table lists this clone with a count of one. The chain employs TRBV4-1 and TRBJ1-5; 7 nucleotides agree with TRBD1. The V and J ends lost 2 bases and 7 bases, in that order; junction bases with no gene match: 5. The CDR3 is made up of 14 amino acids. Germline-derived CDR1 and CDR2 are MGHRA and YSYEKL. CDR3 nucleotides: TGCGCCAGCAGCCAAAACAGGGGCGGGCAGCCCCAGCATTTT. Amino acids: CASSQNRGGQPQHF.

The CDR3 coding sequence is TGTGCCAGCAGGCTGGGGACAGGGACTAATGAAAAACTGTTTTTT. This sequence encodes CASRLGTGTNEKLFF. The rearrangement joins TRBV27 to TRBJ1-4, with 9 bases lining up with TRBD1. V shed 6 bases and J 2 bases; nucleotides not matched to a gene: 4. The CDR3 covers 15 residues. Germline CDR1 MNHEY, CDR2 SMNVEV (reference sequence).

The chain carries TRBV2 and TRBJ2-7; TRBD2 matches at 7 bases. Unmatched junction bases numbered 3, after V lost 4 bases and J lost 6 bases. The CDR3 has 12 residues. CDR1 is SNHLY, CDR2 FYNNEI, per germline. In DNA, the CDR3 is TGTGCCAGCAGTGGGGGGAGGGGCGAGCAGTACTTC. Its translation: CASSGGRGEQYF.

The chain links TRBV5-1 to TRBJ2-1; maybe TRBD1 (5 bases). This CDR3 is 13 amino acids long. Trimming shortened V by 3 bases and J by 8 bases, and 12 bases separated the two germline ends. Germline V gene data show CDR1 as SGHRS and CDR2 as YFSETQ. The CDR3 region has the DNA TGCGCCAGCAGCTGGATGAAGGGGTATGAGCAGTTCTTC. Translated, it gives CASSWMKGYEQFF.

The rearrangement uses TRBV2 and TRBJ2-2; 8 nucleotides line up with TRBD1. The CDR3 loop spans 16 amino acids. Germline CDR1 is SNHLY and CDR2 is FYNNEI. Trimming took 3 bases from V and 0 from J; bases not matched to a gene: 3. The CDR3 region is CASSDGQGTNTGELFF. The CDR3 DNA follows: TGTGCCAGCAGTGACGGACAGGGAACGAACACCGGGGAGCTGTTTTTT.

This clone was counted a few times. V is TRBV29-1 and J is TRBJ1-2; tentatively, D is TRBD1 (5 bases). Between the trimmed V and J ends, which lost 4 bases and 9 bases, there was a span of 18 bases. The length of the CDR3 is 13 residues. Germline values: CDR1 SQVTM, CDR2 ANQGSEA. The CDR3 is CSVASLGQGSYTF. The CDR3, as DNA: TGCAGCGTTGCATCTTTGGGCCAGGGAAGCTACACCTTC.

This clone was recorded once. The chain employs TRBV28 and TRBJ2-2; TRBD1 might be the D (5 bases). The germline V gene has CDR1 MDHEN and CDR2 SYDVKM. This CDR3 has 14 amino acids. V was trimmed by 3 bases and J by 0 bases, leaving 5 bases between them. The CDR3 is CASSLTANTGELFF. CDR3 sequence (DNA): TGTGCCAGCAGTTTGACAGCGAACACCGGGGAGCTGTTTTTT.

The CDR3 coding sequence is TGTGCCAGCAGCTTAGAGGGCAGGGCCCTTAATTCACCCCTCCACTTT. It yields the protein CASSLEGRALNSPLHF. V gene TRBV11-2 combines with J gene TRBJ1-6; D perhaps matches TRBD1 (5 bases). Deletions cut 0 bases from V and 6 bases from J, with 12 bases between. The length of the CDR3 is 16 residues. Germline V gives CDR1 SGHAT, CDR2 FQNNGV.